The 16 T cell receptor beta chains below all came from one sample that was sequenced in a study of cytomegalovirus exposure and HLA in healthy donors (dated by TCRdb to 2016 to 2017). Libraries were made using the immunoSEQ multiplex PCR assay. For the multiplex PCR, a mixture combining 60 forward primers for TCR Vbeta segments and 13 reverse primers for TCR Jbeta segments was used. Held by TCRdb, this immuneACCESS table contains in-frame sequences only and omits some clones. Under half of the omission traces to an unresolved V gene where checked; the cause of the rest is unknown. The sample contains more than 85,000 clones, 55% to 75% of them found a single time. Roughly 16% of the sample is held by the ten biggest clonotypes. The sequenced material came from PBMCs. The source is a woman in her forties or fifties in good health and CMV-seropositive.

The chain links TRBV28 to TRBJ2-2; weak D call: TRBD1 (6 bases). This CDR3 region has 14 residues. Germline assignment: CDR1 MDHEN and CDR2 SYDVKM. The ends were cut back, 6 bases at V and 2 bases at J, with 10 bases in the middle. The CDR3 here is CASSRGHNTGELFF. CDR3 DNA: TGTGCCAGCAGCCGGGGACACAACACCGGGGAGCTGTTTTTT.

The chain couples TRBV5-5 to TRBJ2-7; 7 bases match TRBD2. From germline, CDR1 is SGHKS and CDR2 YYEKEE (reference sequence). Germline trimming cut 5 bases from V and 1 base from J; bases unmatched to any gene: 9. The CDR3 runs to 15 residues. CDR3 sequence (DNA): TGTGCCAGCAGTTCTCTAGCGGCTTTTTCCTACGAGCAGTACTTC. Its protein product is CASSSLAAFSYEQYF.

CDR3 DNA: TGTGCCAGCAGTGAGCGGTATGGCTACACCTTC. This encodes CASSERYGYTF. This chain uses TRBV2 with TRBJ1-2; D gene ambiguous. Looked up from germline, CDR1 is SNHLY and CDR2 is FYNNEI. Deletions cut 3 bases from V and 5 bases from J, with 4 bases between. The CDR3 consists of 11 residues.

This clone appeared a few times. The chain is built from TRBV4-3 and TRBJ2-2; 8 nucleotides agree with TRBD1. After removal of 2 bases from V and 1 base from J, the junction contained 3 bases not matched to a gene. This CDR3 is built from 16 residues. CDR1 and CDR2 (germline): LGHNA, YSLEER. CDR3 in amino acids: CASSQFGTGNTGELFF. In DNA, the CDR3 is TGCGCCAGCAGCCAATTCGGGACAGGGAACACCGGGGAGCTGTTTTTT.

The V gene is TRBV5-6, the J gene TRBJ2-3; TRBD1 aligns across 9 bases. The CDR3 runs 15 residues. Per the germline V gene, CDR1 is SGHDT and CDR2 is YYEEEE. Germline trimming cut 4 bases from V and 4 bases from J; bases unmatched to any gene: 7. The CDR3 DNA reads TGTGCCAGCAGCCCGGACAGGGGTTTTTCAGATACGCAGTATTTT. Translating gives CASSPDRGFSDTQYF.

The chain links TRBV11-2 to TRBJ2-1; a weak D match, TRBD2 (5 bases). V lost 1 base and J 4 bases, leaving 8 bases between the germline ends. Germline lookup yields CDR1 SGHAT and CDR2 FQNNGV. The CDR3 is 14 amino acids. The CDR3 region has the DNA TGTGCCAGCAGCTTAGTACCGGGGTACAATGAGCAGTTCTTC. Translated: CASSLVPGYNEQFF.

CDR3 sequence reads: CASSPGQGSYNEQFF. The CDR3 DNA reads TGTGCCAGCTCACCCGGACAGGGAAGCTACAATGAGCAGTTCTTC. The chain uses TRBV18 and TRBJ2-1; 8 bases align to TRBD1. The CDR3 covers 15 residues. V was clipped by 3 bases and J by 3 bases; unmatched bases: 4. Germline V gene sequence: CDR1 KGHSH, CDR2 LQKENI.

The chain employs TRBV11-3 and TRBJ2-1; 11 bases fit TRBD2. Germline V gene sequence: CDR1 SGHNT, CDR2 YENEEA. The CDR3 sequence is 15 residues long. J lost 7 bases, V lost 2 bases, and 4 bases had no gene match. As DNA, the CDR3 is TGTGCCAGCAGCTTAACGGGACTAGCGGAAAATGAGCAGTTCTTC. Amino acid sequence: CASSLTGLAENEQFF.

This chain links TRBV19 with TRBJ1-5, with 7 bases fitting TRBD1. The CDR3 is made up of 13 amino acids. The J segment lost 7 bases and the V segment lost 4 bases, leaving 4 bases of the junction unmatched. The V gene's germline CDR1 is LNHDA and CDR2 SQIVND (reference sequence). The CDR3 bases are TGTGCCAGTAGTACCGACAGGGCCCAGCCCCAGCATTTT. Protein product: CASSTDRAQPQHF.

CDR3 sequence: CAIRTRDRGNQETQYF. The CDR3 DNA reads as TGTGCCATCAGGACCCGGGACAGGGGGAATCAGGAGACCCAGTACTTC. This chain connects TRBV10-3 to TRBJ2-5, with 11 bases identical to TRBD1. This CDR3 is 16 amino acids long. CDR1 is ENHRY, CDR2 SYGVKD, per germline. The V segment lost 6 bases and the J segment 5 bases; nucleotides outside the gene matches: 11.

The V gene is TRBV5-1, the J gene TRBJ2-3, with D perhaps TRBD1 (6 bases). The CDR3 length is 15 residues. Germline V gene lookup returns CDR1 SGHRS and CDR2 YFSETQ. Trimming removed 0 bases from V and 1 base from J, with 9 bases in between. The CDR3 sequence: CASSLEGGGTDTQYF. The CDR3 DNA follows: TGCGCCAGCAGCTTGGAAGGGGGAGGCACAGATACGCAGTATTTT.

The chain links TRBV28 to TRBJ1-1; unclear D gene. The CDR3 length is 16 residues. Trimming removed 2 bases from V and 1 base from J, with 14 bases in between. Germline CDR1 reads MDHEN; CDR2 reads SYDVKM. The CDR3 nucleotides read TGTGCCAGCAGTTTAAAAGCGGGCGTAGGGAACACTGAAGCTTTCTTT. This codes for CASSLKAGVGNTEAFF.

V usage is TRBV28 and J usage is TRBJ2-7; D may be TRBD1 (6 bases). Germline V lookup: CDR1 MDHEN, CDR2 SYDVKM. Trimming took off 5 bases at V and 3 bases at J, with 17 bases between the two ends. This CDR3 has 15 residues. This CDR3 reads CASSPTGLGLYEQYF. The DNA for the CDR3 is TGTGCCAGCAGTCCAACAGGGTTGGGGCTCTACGAGCAGTACTTC.

The CDR3 is CASNGGPLQGEQYF. The CDR3 coding sequence is TGTGCCTCGAATGGGGGCCCACTACAAGGAGAGCAGTACTTC. This chain uses TRBV7-2 with TRBJ2-5; D might be TRBD1 (6 bases). The CDR3 runs to 14 residues. Trimming left V 11 bases short and J 11 bases short, with 27 bases between. In germline, CDR1 is SGHTA, CDR2 FQGNSA.

This clone came up once. The rearrangement uses TRBV4-3 and TRBJ2-3; 10 nucleotides agree with TRBD2. V dropped 1 base and J dropped 2; count of bases not matched to a gene: 6. CDR3 length equals 17 residues. In germline, CDR1 is LGHNA, CDR2 YSLEER. The CDR3 nucleotides are TGCGCCAGCAGCCAAGCACGGACTAGCGGCCTCACAGATACGCAGTATTTT. It translates to CASSQARTSGLTDTQYF.

The chain uses TRBV29-1 and TRBJ1-1, with TRBD1 matching over 7 bases. The CDR3 extends over 14 amino acids. The junction had 7 bases not matched to a gene; V was cut back by 4 bases and J by 2 bases. Germline V gene sequence: CDR1 SQVTM, CDR2 ANQGSEA. CDR3 nucleotide sequence: TGCAGCGTTGGGGGACAGACAGGAAACACTGAAGCTTTCTTT. Its translation: CSVGGQTGNTEAFF. Full variable domain (outside the CDR3, taken from reference TRBV29-1 and TRBJ1-1): SAVISQKPSRDICQRGTSLTIQCQVDSQVTMMFWYRQQPGQSLTLIATANQGSEATYESGFVIDKFPISRPNLTFSTLTVSNMSPEDSSIYLCSVGGQTGNTEAFFGQGTRLTVV.